One and the same sample provided the 29 T cell receptor beta chains below, sequenced in a study of blood T cell repertoires in COVID-19. Sequencing used immunoSEQ multiplex PCR; TCRdb keeps in-frame clones, though not all of them. The sample has around 120,000 clones, over 55% seen once. The sequenced material came from peripheral blood. Source of these receptors: a woman in her 70s with acute or convalescent COVID-19.

This chain joins TRBV7-9 and TRBJ2-5; D is undetermined. The V gene lost 8 bases and the J gene lost 5 bases, with 12 bases spanning the gap. The CDR3 consists of 12 residues. CDR1 and CDR2 (germline): SEHNR, FQNEAQ (reference sequence). CDR3 in amino acids: CASLQAYETQYF. In DNA, the CDR3 is TGTGCCAGCCTTCAGGCTTATGAGACCCAGTACTTC. Combining the CDR3 with reference TRBV7-9 and TRBJ2-5 gives the whole variable domain DTGVSQNPRHKITKRGQNVTFRCDPISEHNRLYWYRQTLGQGPEFLTYFQNEAQLEKSRLLSDRFSAERPKGSFSTLEIQRTEQGDSAMYLCASLQAYETQYFGPGTRLLVL.

This clone was found a few times. The chain combines TRBV3-1 (or the pseudogene TRBV3-2) with TRBJ2-3; 10 bases match TRBD2. V was pared by 4 bases and J by 1 base, with 5 bases of the junction left unmatched. Germline V gene sequence: CDR1 LGHDT, CDR2 YNNKEL (reference sequence). The CDR3 is made up of 16 amino acids. CDR3: CASSRSSGGRTDTQYF. The CDR3 bases are TGTGCCAGCAGCCGGAGTAGCGGGGGGCGCACAGATACGCAGTATTTT.

This chain links TRBV3-1 (or the pseudogene TRBV3-2) with TRBJ2-7; D gene unclear. Germline V gene data show CDR1 as LGHDT and CDR2 as YNNKEL (reference sequence). The CDR3 has 12 amino acids. V was shortened by 4 bases and J by 3 bases, with 7 bases between the two germline ends. This chain's CDR3 is CASSRADYEQYF. For the CDR3, the DNA is TGTGCCAGCAGCCGGGCCGACTACGAGCAGTACTTC.

The chain employs TRBV5-4 and TRBJ1-6, with 9 bases fitting TRBD1. The CDR3 runs to 14 residues. Germline V gene sequence: CDR1 SGHNT, CDR2 YYREEE (reference sequence). Unmatched junction bases numbered 3, after V lost 4 bases and J lost 7 bases. The CDR3 DNA reads TGTGCCAGCAGCCTGGGGACAGGGAATTCACCCCTCCACTTT. Encoded protein: CASSLGTGNSPLHF.

The chain links TRBV18 to TRBJ2-2, with D possibly matching TRBD2 (5 bases). Germline values: CDR1 KGHSH, CDR2 LQKENI. Trimming removed 3 bases from V and 2 bases from J, with 16 bases in between. The CDR3 length is 17 residues. CDR3: CASSPTAASSNTGELFF. The DNA for the CDR3 is TGTGCCAGCTCACCTACAGCGGCGAGTTCCAACACCGGGGAGCTGTTTTTT.

This clone was recorded a few times. This rearrangement joins TRBV12-2 to TRBJ1-2. TRBV12-2 corresponds to a pseudogene. This CDR3 is built from 16 residues. In DNA form, the CDR3 reads TGTGCAAGTCGCTTATCGAGGGTCAGATTCAACTATGGCTACACCTTC. It translates to CASRLSRVRFNYGYTF.

The genes are TRBV6-1 and TRBJ1-2; 12 bases match TRBD1. Losses at the gene ends were 6 bases for V and 6 bases for J; bases not matched to a gene: 2. CDR3 size: 13 residues. Germline V CDR1 and CDR2: MNHNS, SASEGT. In nucleotides, the CDR3 is TGTGCCAGCAGGGGACAGGGGGCGGATGGCTACACCTTC. It codes for CASRGQGADGYTF.

The V and J genes are TRBV6-1 and TRBJ2-1; D not certain. Germline lookup yields CDR1 MNHNS and CDR2 SASEGT. This CDR3 is 15 amino acids long. V was shortened by 1 base and J by 7 bases, with 14 bases between the two germline ends. CDR3 loop: CASSEGLGPGNEQFF. The CDR3 region has the DNA TGTGCCAGCAGTGAAGGGCTAGGCCCTGGGAATGAGCAGTTCTTC.

The rearrangement uses TRBV9 and TRBJ1-1, with D perhaps matching TRBD1 (6 bases). This CDR3 region has 13 residues. V lost 4 bases, J lost 7 bases, and 14 bases lay in between. Germline assignment: CDR1 SGDLS and CDR2 YYNGEE. CDR3 sequence reads: CASSQTEGDEAFF. In nucleotides, the CDR3 is TGTGCCAGCAGCCAGACAGAGGGGGATGAAGCTTTCTTT.

The chain employs TRBV2 and TRBJ2-7; tentative D call: TRBD1 (5 bases). Trimming left V 2 bases short and J 5 bases short, with 13 bases between. From germline, CDR1 is SNHLY and CDR2 FYNNEI. This CDR3 is 14 amino acids long. CDR3 DNA: TGTGCCAGCAGTGAATCGAGGCAGGGTCACGAGCAGTACTTC. Translated, it gives CASSESRQGHEQYF. Variable domain in full (rest from reference TRBV2 and TRBJ2-7): EPEVTQTPSHQVTQMGQEVILRCVPISNHLYFYWYRQILGQKVEFLVSFYNNEISEKSEIFDDQFSVERPDGSNFTLKIRSTKLEDSAMYFCASSESRQGHEQYFGPGTRLTVT.

The table lists this clone with a few counts. This chain uses TRBV6-5 with TRBJ2-3; 7 nucleotides align to TRBD2. The V gene end was trimmed by 4 bases and the J gene end by 2 bases; junction bases not matched to a gene: 3. The CDR3 covers 14 residues. CDR1 and CDR2 from the germline V gene are MNHEY and SVGAGI. The CDR3 sequence: CASSFAGDTDTQYF. The CDR3 DNA follows: TGTGCCAGCAGTTTCGCGGGGGACACAGATACGCAGTATTTT.

V is TRBV5-4 and J is TRBJ1-6; D might be TRBD1 (6 bases). CDR3 length equals 12 residues. Germline V lookup: CDR1 SGHNT, CDR2 YYREEE (reference sequence). Trimming pared 9 bases from V and 7 bases from J, leaving 11 bases between. DNA of the CDR3: TGTGCCATAGGACAGTCGAATTCACCCCTCCACTTT. This translates into CAIGQSNSPLHF.

This clone was picked up a small number of times. V usage is TRBV19 and J usage is TRBJ1-6; TRBD1 aligns across 7 bases. This CDR3 has 14 amino acids. Germline trimming cut 3 bases from V and 10 bases from J; bases unmatched to any gene: 6. Germline V lookup: CDR1 LNHDA, CDR2 SQIVND (reference sequence). Here the CDR3 DNA reads TGTGCCAGTAGTATCGACAGGGATGTGTCACCCCTCCACTTT. It codes for CASSIDRDVSPLHF. The full variable domain, in which reference TRBV19 and TRBJ1-6 provide the parts outside the CDR3, is DGGITQSPKYLFRKEGQNVTLSCEQNLNHDAMYWYRQDPGQGLRLIYYSQIVNDFQKGDIAEGYSVSREKKESFPLTVTSAQKNPTAFYLCASSIDRDVSPLHFGNGTRLTVT.

The V and J genes are TRBV29-1 and TRBJ2-2, with TRBD2 identical over 7 bases. Germline V gene lookup returns CDR1 SQVTM and CDR2 ANQGSEA. This CDR3 is 13 amino acids long. Unmatched junction bases numbered 6, after V lost 7 bases and J lost 4 bases. The CDR3 sequence is CSARERGTGELFF. The DNA of the CDR3 is TGCAGCGCCCGGGAGCGGGGCACCGGGGAGCTGTTTTTT.

The DNA for the CDR3 is TGCGCCAGCCGCTCCCGGGTCTCCCTCAGAAGGAACTATGGCTACACCTTC. Protein sequence: CASRSRVSLRRNYGYTF. The V call is TRBV23-1, the J call TRBJ1-2; D uncertain. TRBV23-1 falls under the ORF class, with uncertain function. This CDR3 region has 17 residues. Trimming removed 8 bases from V and 2 bases from J, with 24 bases in between.

V gene TRBV6-5 combines with J gene TRBJ1-4, with 8 bases identical to TRBD1. The germline gives CDR1 MNHEY, CDR2 SVGAGI. This CDR3 has 15 amino acids. V was clipped by 8 bases and J by 3 bases; unmatched bases: 8. Written as DNA, the CDR3 is TGTGCCAGCGCGACTCAGGGGGCGGCTAATGAAAAACTGTTTTTT. It specifies CASATQGAANEKLFF.

The genes are TRBV6-5 and TRBJ1-4; 7 nucleotides align to TRBD1. The CDR3 spans 15 residues. Germline CDR1 is MNHEY and CDR2 is SVGAGI. Unmatched junction bases numbered 10, after V lost 6 bases and J lost 6 bases. CDR3: CASSILRDRYEKLFF. The CDR3 DNA is TGTGCCAGCAGCATACTCCGGGACAGATATGAAAAACTGTTTTTT.

This clone came up many times. The chain combines TRBV3-1 (or the pseudogene TRBV3-2) with TRBJ1-1, with no clear D. The CDR3 is made up of 12 amino acids. V was shortened by 2 bases and J by 3 bases, with 4 bases between the two germline ends. CDR1 and CDR2 from the germline V gene are LGHDT and YNNKEL (reference sequence). The CDR3 here is CASSQQDTEAFF. For the CDR3, the DNA is TGTGCCAGCAGCCAACAGGACACTGAAGCTTTCTTT.

The chain combines TRBV7-9 with TRBJ2-7; 8 positions agree with TRBD1. After removal of 4 bases from V and 2 bases from J, the junction contained 7 bases not matched to a gene. The CDR3 sequence is 15 residues long. Germline V lookup: CDR1 SEHNR, CDR2 FQNEAQ (reference sequence). This chain's CDR3 is CASSWSGTGPYEQYF. The CDR3, as DNA: TGTGCCAGCAGCTGGTCCGGGACAGGACCCTACGAGCAGTACTTC.

The V call is TRBV27, the J call TRBJ1-6, with 7 positions matching TRBD1. Trimming at V came to 0 bases and at J to 7 bases, leaving 6 bases not matched to a gene. The CDR3 contains 16 residues. Germline assignment: CDR1 MNHEY and CDR2 SMNVEV (reference sequence). This chain's CDR3 is CASSLSGGKGNSPLHF. The CDR3 coding sequence is TGTGCCAGCAGTTTATCAGGGGGCAAAGGGAATTCACCCCTCCACTTT.

The chain employs TRBV28 and TRBJ1-1; 10 bases are shared with TRBD1. The CDR3 runs to 18 residues. The germline V gene encodes CDR1 MDHEN and CDR2 SYDVKM. V was pared by 6 bases and J by 0 bases, with 13 bases of the junction left unmatched. CDR3 amino acids: CASRLRGQGGFMNTEAFF. DNA of the CDR3: TGTGCCAGCAGATTACGAGGACAGGGGGGATTCATGAACACTGAAGCTTTCTTT.

The chain links TRBV7-2 to TRBJ1-6; 7 positions agree with TRBD1. After removal of 6 bases from V and 2 bases from J, the junction contained 4 bases not matched to a gene. Germline CDR1 reads SGHTA; CDR2 reads FQGNSA. The CDR3 has 15 amino acids. The CDR3 protein is CASRNDRAYNSPLHF. The CDR3 DNA sequence: TGTGCCAGCAGAAACGACAGGGCCTATAATTCACCCCTCCACTTT.

The rearrangement links TRBV19 to TRBJ1-3, with D possibly TRBD1 on 6 matching bases. This CDR3 is built from 16 residues. Germline V gene sequence: CDR1 LNHDA, CDR2 SQIVND (reference sequence). Trimming removed 2 bases from V and 0 bases from J, with 11 bases in between. The CDR3 nucleotides are TGTGCCAGTAGTATAAGGACAGACATCTCTGGAAACACCATATATTTT. The encoded protein is CASSIRTDISGNTIYF.

This clone was seen only once. V usage is TRBV9 and J usage is TRBJ2-5, with a weak D call TRBD2 (5 bases). Germline lookup yields CDR1 SGDLS and CDR2 YYNGEE. The CDR3 is 12 residues long. Trimming cost V 5 bases and J 4 bases, with 9 bases left between them. In DNA, the CDR3 is TGTGCCAGCAGTGGGAGCGGAGAGACCCAGTACTTC. Protein product: CASSGSGETQYF.

The CDR3 region has the DNA TGTGCCAGCAGTTACCAGCAGGAGGGCGTGGGGGGCTACACCTTC. Residues: CASSYQQEGVGGYTF. The chain combines TRBV6-5 with TRBJ1-2; D is undetermined. The germline V and J ends were trimmed by 2 bases and 8 bases, with 18 bases remaining between them. This CDR3 has 15 residues. Germline values: CDR1 MNHEY, CDR2 SVGAGI.

V usage is TRBV6-4 and J usage is TRBJ2-3; D perhaps matches TRBD2 (6 bases). Germline CDR1 is MRHNA and CDR2 is SNTAGT. The length of the CDR3 is 15 residues. V was clipped by 8 bases and J by 0 bases, with 15 bases between them. CDR3 region: CASSPWAGSTDTQYF. The CDR3 DNA is TGTGCCAGCTCCCCGTGGGCGGGGAGCACAGATACGCAGTATTTT.

This clone was observed at least ten times. The rearrangement uses TRBV5-6 and TRBJ2-2; 8 nucleotides line up with TRBD1. V was pared by 4 bases and J by 6 bases, with 8 bases of the junction left unmatched. The length of the CDR3 is 15 residues. CDR1 is SGHDT, CDR2 YYEEEE, per germline. The CDR3 bases are TGTGCCAGCAGCCTGGGACAGGACGGGGCCGGGGAGCTGTTTTTT. Protein: CASSLGQDGAGELFF.

J is TRBJ2-1 and V is TRBV25-1, with 7 bases fitting TRBD2. This CDR3 region has 16 residues. V lost 3 bases and J lost 0; bases outside the gene matches: 5. The germline CDR1 and CDR2 sequences are MGHDK and SYGVNS. The CDR3 DNA follows: TGTGCCAGCAGTGAGCGGGGGACCCACTCCTACAATGAGCAGTTCTTC. Translation gives CASSERGTHSYNEQFF.

This clone has just a few counts. This rearrangement joins TRBV2 to TRBJ2-7; 9 bases are a match to TRBD1. V shed 6 bases and J 5 bases; nucleotides not matched to a gene: 5. The germline CDR1 and CDR2 sequences are SNHLY and FYNNEI. The CDR3 extends over 13 amino acids. CDR3 coding DNA: TGTGCCAGCAGCGCCACAGGGGGCGACGAGCAGTACTTC. Translation: CASSATGGDEQYF.